The following is a T cell receptor (beta chain) sequence with its context. Which antigen it targets is not known. One base away there is no much larger clone; base qualities are not given. All of the isolated RNA was reverse transcribed with the High Capacity cDNA Reverse Transcription Kit, so expressed TCRB transcripts were sequenced. Deep immunoSEQ sequencing was applied to naive, central memory and regulatory T cell samples, giving an average of roughly 3.3 million total reads per sample. Sorted cells were lysed in RLT buffer and RNA was extracted with DNase-treated RNeasy Micro or Mini kits, depending on cell number. Each cell subset was processed on its own to prevent cross-contamination, while patient and healthy donor samples were processed together. TCRB sequences were amplified from cDNA with the immunoSEQ multiplex PCR, producing 87-bp fragments spanning the CDR3 region. Sequencing of the amplicons was done on the Illumina HiSeq platform. The study's processing was this. PCR bias was computationally corrected using synthetic template baselines, reads within Hamming distance 2 were collapsed, and singletons that could not be merged were discarded. By aligning reads against IMGT, V, D and J genes, CDR3 length, and insertions or deletions at six rearrangement sites were assigned. Within each subset, clonotype counts were normalized to sorted cell number, after which true diversity and Gini coefficients were computed with the tcR R package. The overlap coefficient, calculated on TCRB nucleotide sequences, was used to measure repertoire sharing. The immuneACCESS repertoire file appears here via TCRdb, limited to in-frame rearrangements. These files lack a portion of the clones; in checked studies, under half of the deficit traces to unresolved V genes, and the cause of the others is not known. From that table come the V and J calls and clone size; the DNA was used to work out D and trimming. In this sample the table shows 300,000 or so clones, roughly 9% of which occur a single time. About 1% of the sample goes to the ten largest clones.

The CDR3 covers 14 residues, taking in both the cysteine and the phenylalanine. The only DNA kept is the CDR3, 42 bases in frame from the first base. The germline V gene sets CDR1 to MNHEY and CDR2 to SVGAGI. Germline trimming: 5 bases from V, 6 bases from J; junction bases outside gene matches: 6. The entry originates in a study of beta chain features in type 1 diabetes (dated by TCRdb to 2017 to 2018). Describing the broader study: Patients and healthy donors did not differ in mean age, gender distribution, total cell number or subset yield. A total of some 100,000,000 sorted cells were examined across all samples, and the number of cells per subset was strongly correlated with RNA yield. Whereas all 30 or so donors provided naive and central memory subsets, regulatory and stem cell-like memory subsets were isolated from just 8 patients and about eight healthy donors. The study compared the TCRB repertoires of sorted circulating CD4+ T cell subsets in recently diagnosed type 1 diabetes patients with those in matched healthy donors.

Each donor gave one peripheral blood draw, roughly 0.12 L on average, collected into heparinised tubes. A BD FACSAria II and a panel including CD45RO, CCR7, CD25, CD127, CD95 and CD27 were used to sort naive, central memory, regulatory and stem cell-like memory CD4+ T cells. Every sorted population had a purity above 95%. PBMCs were separated immediately by Lymphoprep density gradient centrifugation and were stained directly, without being cultured. So that batch effects would be minimized, each experiment stained and sorted samples in pairs, pairing one healthy donor with one patient. Paper-wide results and their limitations: PCR may preferentially amplify shorter templates, but because patient and control samples were amplified and corrected together, any resulting skew would affect both groups equally. At VDJ recombination sites, patients with type 1 diabetes made fewer insertions and deleted more nucleotides, a pattern implying thymic rearrangement abnormalities. Sequencing cDNA rather than genomic DNA could over-represent highly expressing activated cells, although activation and CD3 levels did not differ between groups. Naive, central memory and regulatory TCRB repertoires appeared to be more similar among patients than among healthy donors. In all four CD4+ subsets, TCRB CDR3 length was moderately but significantly shorter in type 1 diabetes patients. Only small numbers of individuals were included in the HLA sub-analyses, which left unresolved whether HLA type had any influence on TCRB rearrangement.

The sequence was collected from a man aged 30-40 years with type 1 diabetes. The sequenced sample was central memory CD4+ T cells from blood. This sequence uses TRBV6-5 and TRBJ1-5, and TRBD1 matches 8 of the central bases. The nucleotide sequence is given as TGTGCCAGCAGTAGTCAGGGGGCGCGTCAGCCCCAGCATTTT. This translates into CASSSQGARQPQHF.